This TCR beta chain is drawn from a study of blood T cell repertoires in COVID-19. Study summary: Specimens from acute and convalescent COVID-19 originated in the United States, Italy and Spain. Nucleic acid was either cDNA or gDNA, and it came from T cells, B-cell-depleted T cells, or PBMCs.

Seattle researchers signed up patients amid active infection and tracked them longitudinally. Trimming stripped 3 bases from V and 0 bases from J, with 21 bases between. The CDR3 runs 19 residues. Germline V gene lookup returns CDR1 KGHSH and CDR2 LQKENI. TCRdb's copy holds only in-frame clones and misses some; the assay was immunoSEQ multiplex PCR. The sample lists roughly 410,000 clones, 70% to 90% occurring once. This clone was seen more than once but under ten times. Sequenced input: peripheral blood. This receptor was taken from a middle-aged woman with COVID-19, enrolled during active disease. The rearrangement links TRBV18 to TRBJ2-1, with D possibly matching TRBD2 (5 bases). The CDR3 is CASSPDDRLSGSSYNEQFF. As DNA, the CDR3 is TGTGCCAGCTCACCCGACGATCGCCTAAGCGGAAGCTCCTACAATGAGCAGTTCTTC.